This entry describes one TCR beta chain. The entry originates in a study of blood T cell repertoires in COVID-19. Looking at the study overall: COVID-19 samples collected from the United States, Italy and Spain covered acute and convalescent phases.

Per the original data handling: How many nucleated cells were present was estimated from reference gene primer amplification. Libraries were prepared by immunoSEQ multiplex PCR; TCRdb keeps only in-frame clonotypes and omits some of them. The D gene and trimming were derived from the DNA, and the V and J assignments and clone size from that table. The sample includes 85,000 to 130,000 clones, approximately 84% of them seen just once. What was sequenced was peripheral blood. The sequence was obtained from a woman aged 60 to 75 with acute or convalescent COVID-19.

The CDR3 DNA reads as TGTGCCAGCAGTGACCAGGGGGGATTGGGCAATCAGCCCCAGCATTTT. Encoded protein: CASSDQGGLGNQPQHF. The chain joins TRBV2 to TRBJ1-5, with 7 nucleotides matching TRBD1. CDR3 length: 16 residues. Germline CDR1 is SNHLY and CDR2 is FYNNEI. V lost 3 bases to trimming and J lost 2 bases; unmatched junction nucleotides: 7.